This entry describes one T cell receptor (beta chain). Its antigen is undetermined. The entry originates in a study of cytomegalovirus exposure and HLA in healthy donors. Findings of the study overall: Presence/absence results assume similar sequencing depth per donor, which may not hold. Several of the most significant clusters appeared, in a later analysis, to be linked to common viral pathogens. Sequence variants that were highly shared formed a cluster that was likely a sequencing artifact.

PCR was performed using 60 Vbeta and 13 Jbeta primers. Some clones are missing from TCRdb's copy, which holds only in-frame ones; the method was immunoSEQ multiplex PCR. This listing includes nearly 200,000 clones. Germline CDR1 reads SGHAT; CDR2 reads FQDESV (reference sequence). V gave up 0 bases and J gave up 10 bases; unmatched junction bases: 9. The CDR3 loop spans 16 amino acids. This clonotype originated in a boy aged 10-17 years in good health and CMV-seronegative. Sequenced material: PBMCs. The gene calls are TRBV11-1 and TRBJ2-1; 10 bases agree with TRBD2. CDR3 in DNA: TGTGCCAGCAGCTTAGCGCCCAGCGGGGGGGCAGGAGAGCAGTTCTTC. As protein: CASSLAPSGGAGEQFF.